This record concerns one T cell receptor (delta chain) sequence. Antigen unknown. The record originates from a study of Vδ1+ human thymocytes. General study results and limits: In the thymus, TRG and TRD repertoires looked highly polyclonal with Gaussian CDR3 lengths.

The V gene's germline CDR1 is TSWWSYY and CDR2 QGS. The CDR3 sequence is 18 residues long. The V segment lost 4 bases and the J segment 5 bases; nucleotides outside the gene matches: 18. The template was reverse-transcribed extracted RNA. Multiplex PCR used pooled V-gene forward primers and a constant-region reverse primer to amplify CDR3s. TCRdb re-called the multiplex PCR reads using CATT. The data show 45,000 to 60,000 delta-chain clones, over 12% seen once. The sequenced sample consisted of Vdelta1+ gamma-delta thymocytes from the thymus. As for subset: FACS-sorted CD3+ TCRalphabeta- TCRVdelta1+ TCRVdelta2- thymocytes. This TCR was recovered from a girl in the first two years of life who had congenital heart surgery. V gene TRDV1 combines with J gene TRDJ1; the match to TRDD3 covers 8 bases. For the CDR3, the DNA is TGTGCTCTTGGGGTCCACTCATTTGGGGGATCACCGGGTGATAAACTCATCTTT. It yields the protein CALGVHSFGGSPGDKLIF.